The TCR beta chain described here comes from a study of regulatory T cells in long-lasting Graves disease. General study findings and limits: No thyroid tissue was studied; the work used peripheral blood only. New patients shared fewer public clonotypes (over 900) than persistent patients did (over 2,500). Favoring TRBV28, TRBJ1-2 and TRBJ2-5 was a feature seen in persistent disease.

Time point denoted: persistent/refractory GD, antithyroid drugs over 5 years with positive TRAb. After RNA was extracted from PBMCs, the TCR library was made from it. This clonotype was found many times. Its antigen is as yet unknown. Building the TCR beta libraries relied on iRepertoire HTBI primers, and CDR3 regions underwent Arm-PCR. One entry per CDR3 protein results from TCRdb running MiXCR on the multiplex PCR reads. The sample has 430,000 or so distinct CDR3 sequences, around 20% seen once. From germline, CDR1 is LGHNT and CDR2 FRNRAP. V lost 1 base and J lost 4, with 7 bases in between. This CDR3 region has 13 residues.

The chain combines TRBV12-5 with TRBJ1-1; D is uncertain. The receptor's source is a female donor with Graves disease. Sequences were derived from peripheral blood mononuclear cells (PBMCs), sampled when the disease was refractory, from a patient treated with antithyroid drugs. CDR3 nucleotides: TGTGCTAGTGGTTTGGGGAGTGGCACTGAAGCTTTCTTT. This sequence encodes CASGLGSGTEAFF.